Given below is one TCR beta chain in context. What it recognizes is unknown. The intended depth for sequencing was 1 in 200,000 to 1 in 1 million T cells. Sequencing was performed with immunoSEQ multiplex PCR; in TCRdb, only in-frame clones are kept and a portion is missing. The sample has a few hundred thousand clones; 67% are singletons. This record comes from a study of cytotoxic CD8 clonotypes in ibrutinib-treated CLL. The CDR3 covers 12 residues. The germline V gene has CDR1 MNHNY and CDR2 SVGAGI (reference sequence). The V end was cut by 4 bases, the J end by 1 base, with 4 bases between. Study-wide results and caveats: Baseline clonality, higher than in age-matched healthy donors, tracked circulating CD8+ T-cell counts.

The chain carries TRBV6-6 and TRBJ1-2; D is unresolved. The clonotype comes from a human donor with chronic lymphocytic leukemia. Material: PBMCs, obtained after 36 months of ibrutinib treatment. The CDR3 sequence: CASSSVNYGYTF. The CDR3 region has the DNA TGTGCCAGCAGTTCGGTTAACTATGGCTACACCTTC.